This paragraph covers one T cell receptor (beta chain) sequence. The antigen is undetermined. Trimming stripped 0 bases from V and 4 bases from J, with 8 bases between. The CDR3 runs to 14 residues. CDR1 is SGHDT and CDR2 is YYEEEE in the germline V gene. The data were obtained in a study of T cell responses to AZD1222 COVID-19 vaccine. Points from the study as a whole: Spike was spanned by vaccine-associated CD4 TCRs, which were dominant at 160-218 and 743-854. Clonal diversity may have been underestimated in mostly white British donors. No day 14 peak samples; only post-peak repertoires were characterized. Spike-specific TCR breadth and depth were elevated following two AZD1222 doses.

Assay used: immunoSEQ multiplex PCR; TCRdb lists only in-frame clones, some missing. The repertoire holds some 150,000 clones, approximately 90% seen once, with around 5.2% in the top ten. The sample consisted of peripheral blood, taken on day 0 of AZD1222 vaccination. J is TRBJ1-5 and V is TRBV5-6; D not certain. This clonotype was sampled from an adult in good health. In DNA form, the CDR3 reads TGTGCCAGCAGCTTGGGCCACCCTAATCAGCCCCAGCATTTT. The encoded protein is CASSLGHPNQPQHF. Based on the CDR3 plus reference TRBV5-6 and TRBJ1-5, the full variable domain is DAGVTQSPTHLIKTRGQQVTLRCSPKSGHDTVSWYQQALGQGPQFIFQYYEEEERQRGNFPDRFSGHQFPNYSSELNVNALLLGDSALYLCASSLGHPNQPQHFGDGTRLSIL.